The subject of this entry is one T cell receptor (beta chain). This record comes from a study of cytomegalovirus exposure and HLA in healthy donors. On the study more broadly: Ancestry clustering placed about four fifths of under 450 genotyped donors in the Caucasian-associated cluster.

V was cut by 5 bases and J by 7 bases, with 18 bases left in between. CDR3 length: 15 amino acids. Germline values: CDR1 SGHVS, CDR2 FQNEAQ. Primers: 60 Vbeta forward and 13 Jbeta reverse. Method: immunoSEQ multiplex PCR; TCRdb's copy keeps in-frame clones and lacks some. The sample holds some 160,000 clones, about 88% seen once. This chain uses TRBV7-8 with TRBJ2-1, with D maybe TRBD2 (7 bases). Specimen: PBMCs. The TCR sequence derives from a woman aged 18-29 years in good health and CMV-seronegative. In nucleotides, the CDR3 is TGTGCCAGCAGCCCGAGGGGGGGGTCAGGAAATGAGCAGTTCTTC. Its translation: CASSPRGGSGNEQFF.